These 7 T cell receptor beta chains were all obtained from the same sample, sequenced in a study of immune heterogeneity within non-small cell lung tumors. TCR beta CDR3 was amplified by multiplex PCR using 32 V and 13 J primers. TCRdb re-derived calls from the multiplex PCR reads in MiXCR, one entry per CDR3 protein. The sample shows fewer than 3,000 distinct CDR3 sequences, roughly 15% of them seen only once. As template, the study used bulk tumor genomic DNA at 500 to 750 ng per sample. Each primary tumor yielded several biopsies, collected far apart from one another at surgery. Their non-small cell lung cancer was newly diagnosed and untreated, and the patients underwent curative surgery. Material: lung tumor tissue. The source is a female donor with non-small cell lung cancer.

Details on this clonotype: Since a much larger clone is just one base distant, this may be a read error. This chain links TRBV2 with TRBJ1-1; D unresolved. The CDR3 has 14 amino acids. Germline V gives CDR1 SNHLY, CDR2 FYNNEI. CDR3 region: CASGEPLTRAEAFF. The CDR3 coding sequence is TGTGCCAGCGGTGAGCCCCTTACGAGAGCTGAAGCTTTCTTT.

By share, this clonotype counts as medium-sized. This chain links TRBV9 with TRBJ2-2; unclear D gene. Germline CDR1 SGDLS, CDR2 YYNGEE. CDR3 length equals 14 residues. V lost 0 bases and J lost 7, with 10 bases in between. The DNA of the CDR3 is TGTGCCAGCAGCGTAGCTTCATCTCGCGGGGAGCTGTTTTTT. It codes for CASSVASSRGELFF.

Points on this clonotype: At one end the junction does not follow the germline gene, possibly because of a read error. The chain is built from TRBV24-1 and TRBJ2-3; a weak D match, TRBD2 (7 bases). CDR1 is KGHDR, CDR2 SFDVKD, per germline. This CDR3 spans 17 amino acids. CDR3 sequence: CATRDLGGRGDRDTQYF. The CDR3 nucleotides are TGTGCCACCCGTGATTTGGGGGGGCGTGGAGACAGAGATACGCAGTATTTT.

Sample share makes this clonotype medium-sized (0.01 to 0.1%). The chain combines TRBV6-1 with TRBJ1-2, with TRBD1 matching over 10 bases. This CDR3 spans 15 amino acids. The trim removed 6 bases at V and 2 bases at J, leaving 6 bases unmatched. CDR1 is MNHNS and CDR2 is SASEGT in the germline V gene. In DNA form, the CDR3 reads TGTGCCAGCAGCCTTAGGGACAGGGGAAACTATGGCTACACCTTC. This codes for CASSLRDRGNYGYTF.

This clonotype is labeled medium-sized. The CDR3: CASSLEGPSAYTDTQYF. Written as DNA, the CDR3 is TGCGCCAGCAGCTTGGAGGGCCCTAGCGCTTACACAGATACGCAGTATTTT. The chain links TRBV5-1 to TRBJ2-3; tentative D call: TRBD2 (6 bases). With 0 bases removed from V and 2 bases from J, the gap between germline ends came to 16 bases. In germline, CDR1 is SGHRS, CDR2 YFSETQ. This CDR3 comprises 17 residues.

Comment on this clonotype: A much larger clonotype is one base distant, so this may be a read error. V usage is TRBV7-3 and J usage is TRBJ2-2, with D perhaps assigned TRBD1 or TRBD2 (5 bases each). The germline V gene has CDR1 SGHTA and CDR2 FQGTGA. V was pared by 2 bases and J by 9 bases, with 10 bases between. The CDR3 extends over 13 amino acids. In nucleotides, the CDR3 is TGTGCCAGCAGCTTATCGGGACGAAGGGAGCTGTTTTTT. Its protein product is CASSLSGRRELFF. Full variable domain (missing parts from reference TRBV7-3 and TRBJ2-2): GAGVSQTPSNKVTEKGKYVELRCDPISGHTALYWYRQSLGQGPEFLIYFQGTGAADDSGLPNDRFFAVRPEGSVSTLKIQRTERGDSAVYLCASSLSGRRELFFGEGSRLTVL.

This clonotype is a singleton in its sample. A read error is possible here, since a much larger clone lies one base away. The rearrangement joins TRBV5-6 to TRBJ1-6, with TRBD1 matching 7 bases. In germline, CDR1 is SGHDT, CDR2 YYEEEE. The CDR3 length is 15 residues. Trimming cost V 2 bases and J 9 bases; bases outside gene matches: 8. This CDR3 is CASSFGGGQRSPLHF. DNA for the CDR3: TGTGCCAGCAGCTTTGGAGGGGGACAGCGTTCACCCCTCCACTTT.